The text below deals with one TCR beta chain. Its antigen is unidentified. The entry originates in a study of beta chain features in type 1 diabetes. Whole-study context: The study found patients and healthy donors alike in age, gender and cell yields. All samples yielded some 100,000,000 examined sorted cells.

About 110 mL of blood, on average, came from one heparinised draw per donor. General study points: Sampled from patients, naive, central memory and Treg TCRB repertoires appeared more similar than those sampled from healthy donors. Shorter TCRB CDR3s, moderately but significantly so, marked every one of the four CD4+ subsets in Type 1 diabetes patients.

Investigators reverse transcribed all isolated RNA, so they sequenced expressed TCRB transcripts. Measured with immunoSEQ multiplex PCR; TCRdb has only the in-frame clones, and not every one. The profile shows 100,000 to 150,000 clones, roughly 17% of them singletons. The CDR3 spans 13 residues. The germline gives CDR1 SQVTM, CDR2 ANQGSEA. With 6 bases removed from V and 4 bases from J, the gap between germline ends came to 13 bases. The specimen sequenced was central memory CD4+ T cells from blood. This TCR came from a man aged 18 to 35 with type 1 diabetes. This chain links TRBV29-1 with TRBJ1-3; weak D call: TRBD1 (5 bases). CDR3 DNA: TGCAGCGTCTCGGCGGGGCTCGGAAACACCATATATTTT. Its translation is CSVSAGLGNTIYF.